Below are 3 T cell receptor beta chains sequenced from a single sample in a study of T cells after yellow fever vaccination. MiXCR was run by TCRdb on the 5' RACE reads, yielding one entry per CDR3 protein. This table has 350,000 to 450,000 distinct CDR3 sequences, approximately 6% appearing once. The specimen was PBMCs, collected 5 days after the yellow fever booster vaccination. The source of these receptors is a young man who received the YFV17D yellow fever vaccine.

Ten or more counts support this clonotype. The rearrangement joins TRBV12-3 or TRBV12-4 to TRBJ1-6, with 7 bases identical to TRBD1. The CDR3 length is 14 residues. Germline trimming cut 5 bases from V and 5 bases from J; bases unmatched to any gene: 3. Here the CDR3 reads CASSPGTDNSPLHF. CDR3 sequence (DNA): TGTGCCAGCAGTCCCGGGACAGATAATTCACCCCTCCACTTT.

The J gene is TRBJ2-1, the V gene TRBV5-4, with TRBD1 matching over 8 bases. The CDR3 is 16 amino acids. From germline, CDR1 is SGHNT and CDR2 YYREEE (reference sequence). J lost 6 bases, V lost 4 bases, and 12 bases had no gene match. DNA for the CDR3: TGTGCCAGCAGCCCCCACTTGACAGGGGCGCCCAATGAGCAGTTCTTC. Protein: CASSPHLTGAPNEQFF.

The sample holds a few counts of this clonotype. The chain joins TRBV18 to TRBJ2-3, with a weak D call TRBD1 (6 bases). V lost 3 bases and J 2 bases, leaving 12 bases between the germline ends. CDR3 size: 15 residues. Germline CDR1 KGHSH, CDR2 LQKENI. In DNA form, the CDR3 reads TGTGCCAGCTCACCGGACAGTGAGACCACAGATACGCAGTATTTT. This codes for CASSPDSETTDTQYF.